This T cell receptor beta chain was documented in a study of CD4 T cells in relation to SARS-CoV-2 and coronaviruses. Remarks on this clone: Its target is unknown.

V shed 8 bases and J 6 bases; nucleotides not matched to a gene: 14. The CDR3 consists of 14 residues. Germline assignment: CDR1 GTSNPN and CDR2 SVGIG (reference sequence). Unexposed donor CD4+ T cells date from about 2011-2018, before the COVID-19 pandemic. The cells were cultured for about ten days before CD4+ T cells were isolated. Here immunoSEQ multiplex PCR was the method, and the copy in TCRdb shows in-frame clones only, minus some. The profile covers around 9,700 clones, with under 80% appearing a single time and roughly 18% taken by the ten largest. The receptor was derived from a human donor in good health. Material for sequencing was CD4+ T cells from PBMCs, cultured in vitro. The V gene is TRBV30, the J gene TRBJ2-3, with 7 bases lining up with TRBD2. DNA for the CDR3: TGTGCCAGCTTAGCGGGCCCAGGAACGGATACGCAGTATTTT. It encodes CASLAGPGTDTQYF.